The 13 T cell receptor beta chains given below trace back to one sample, sequenced in a study of shared clonotypes between healthy human individuals. Positively selected for CCR7, the CD45RO-negative cells used as naive CD8 cells excluded terminally differentiated effector memory CD45RA+ cells. The data were produced by immunoSEQ multiplex PCR, yet TCRdb's version contains in-frame clones alone and is incomplete. The sample carries some 2 million clones, about 95% recorded once. The material sequenced was naive CD8+ T cells sorted from blood. The receptors derive from a man aged 18 to 29 in good health.

The CDR3 sequence is CASRAGTESYEQYF. The CDR3 DNA sequence: TGTGCCAGCAGAGCCGGGACTGAATCCTACGAGCAGTACTTC. The gene calls are TRBV11-2 and TRBJ2-7, with a possible D match to TRBD2 (6 bases). Between the trimmed V and J ends, which lost 6 bases and 1 base, there was a span of 13 bases. The germline gives CDR1 SGHAT, CDR2 FQNNGV. The CDR3 runs to 14 residues.

The chain has TRBV30 and TRBJ2-5; D is perhaps TRBD2 (6 bases). The CDR3 loop spans 13 amino acids. Trimming cost V 4 bases and J 2 bases, with 11 bases left between them. Germline CDR1 is GTSNPN and CDR2 is SVGIG (reference sequence). CDR3 sequence: CAWTSVLQETQYF. In DNA form, the CDR3 reads TGTGCCTGGACTAGCGTCCTTCAAGAGACCCAGTACTTC.

The chain has TRBV7-9 and TRBJ1-3; the D is unclear. The V end lost 2 bases, the J end lost 0 bases, and 11 bases lay between the germline ends. Germline loops: CDR1 SEHNR, CDR2 FQNEAQ (reference sequence). The CDR3 runs to 16 residues. The chain's CDR3 is CASSLYSDRSGNTIYF. The CDR3 DNA is TGTGCCAGCAGCTTATACTCGGACCGCTCTGGAAACACCATATATTTT.

The V and J genes are TRBV18 and TRBJ2-7; D is unclear. Germline V gene data show CDR1 as KGHSH and CDR2 as LQKENI. The CDR3 is 16 amino acids. V shed 0 bases and J shed 0 bases, with 12 bases lying between them. Written as DNA, the CDR3 is TGTGCCAGCTCACCACCGGTGGGCCCCAGCTCCTACGAGCAGTACTTC. It specifies CASSPPVGPSSYEQYF.

This rearrangement joins TRBV5-8 to TRBJ2-1; a weak D match, TRBD2 (6 bases). The V gene's germline CDR1 is SGHTS and CDR2 YDEGEE. Trimming pared 3 bases from V and 4 bases from J, leaving 14 bases between. This CDR3 spans 15 amino acids. The CDR3 DNA is TGTGCCAGCAGCTCAGGACTCGCGGGATACAATGAGCAGTTCTTC. It specifies CASSSGLAGYNEQFF.

The chain has TRBV5-1 and TRBJ1-5; D is unclear. Trimming pared 1 base from V and 0 bases from J, leaving 8 bases between. In germline, CDR1 is SGHRS, CDR2 YFSETQ. The CDR3 spans 15 residues. CDR3 loop: CASSLRGNSNQPQHF. The DNA of the CDR3 is TGCGCCAGCAGCTTGCGGGGAAATAGCAATCAGCCCCAGCATTTT.

CDR3 amino acids: CASSSSPGSEEQYF. CDR3 nucleotide sequence: TGTGCCAGCAGCTCAAGCCCCGGGAGTGAAGAGCAGTACTTC. This rearrangement joins TRBV11-2 to TRBJ2-7; a weak D match, TRBD2 (6 bases). Germline V CDR1 and CDR2: SGHAT, FQNNGV. The CDR3 is 14 amino acids. V lost 4 bases and J 7 bases, leaving 17 bases between the germline ends. Based on the CDR3 plus reference TRBV11-2 and TRBJ2-7, the full variable domain is EAGVAQSPRYKIIEKRQSVAFWCNPISGHATLYWYQQILGQGPKLLIQFQNNGVVDDSQLPKDRFSAERLKGVDSTLKIQPAKLEDSAVYLCASSSSPGSEEQYFGPGTRLTVT.

This chain connects TRBV13 to TRBJ2-7; D possibly corresponds to TRBD2 (6 bases). Germline V gene lookup returns CDR1 PRHDT and CDR2 FYEKMQ (reference sequence). The CDR3 consists of 15 residues. Trimming left V 0 bases short and J 4 bases short, with 13 bases between. The chain's CDR3 is CASSLGRGAIYEQYF. In DNA, the CDR3 is TGTGCCAGCAGCTTAGGGCGGGGAGCTATTTACGAGCAGTACTTC.

The rearrangement joins TRBV15 to TRBJ2-5, with D tentatively TRBD1 or TRBD2 (6 bases each). Germline CDR1 is LNHNV and CDR2 is YYDKDF (reference sequence). V lost 0 bases and J lost 1, with 12 bases in between. This CDR3 region has 16 residues. CDR3 nucleotides: TGTGCCACCAGCAGAGAAAAGGGGGGTGGCCAAGAGACCCAGTACTTC. Amino acid sequence: CATSREKGGGQETQYF.

The chain uses TRBV5-4 and TRBJ2-1; possibly TRBD1 for D (6 bases). The CDR3 extends over 14 amino acids. Trimming cost V 9 bases and J 8 bases, with 21 bases left between them. From germline, CDR1 is SGHNT and CDR2 YYREEE (reference sequence). This CDR3 reads CATHQGLSADEQFF. The CDR3, as DNA: TGTGCCACCCACCAGGGGCTGTCTGCAGATGAGCAGTTCTTC.

The genes are TRBV19 and TRBJ1-1; D gene uncertain. The CDR3 has 16 amino acids. Germline V gene sequence: CDR1 LNHDA, CDR2 SQIVND (reference sequence). The ends were cut back, 3 bases at V and 0 bases at J, with 14 bases in the middle. The CDR3 nucleotides read TGTGCCAGTAGTATCGATGGAAGTGACATGAACACTGAAGCTTTCTTT. Protein: CASSIDGSDMNTEAFF.

This clone came up once. This CDR3 is CASSLAWTEFYGYTF. The CDR3 DNA follows: TGTGCCAGCAGCTTGGCATGGACAGAATTCTATGGCTACACCTTC. The chain links TRBV7-9 to TRBJ1-2; perhaps TRBD1 as D (6 bases). This CDR3 region has 15 residues. Germline lookup yields CDR1 SEHNR and CDR2 FQNEAQ (reference sequence). Trimming left V 3 bases short and J 4 bases short, with 15 bases between.

The chain couples TRBV6-6 to TRBJ2-2; D gene ambiguous. The CDR3 is 12 amino acids. V was pared by 6 bases and J by 8 bases, with 10 bases between. CDR1 and CDR2 from the germline V gene are MNHNY and SVGAGI (reference sequence). CDR3 DNA sequence: TGTGCCAGCAGCCCTAGTGCTGGGGAGCTGTTTTTT. Its protein product is CASSPSAGELFF.